A selection of T cell receptor beta chains follows, all from one sample in a study of cytomegalovirus exposure and HLA in healthy donors. Using immunoSEQ multiplex PCR, the repertoire was profiled, and TCRdb retains in-frame clones only, with some absent. This repertoire shows 150,000 to 200,000 clones, 86% found once; its top ten account for approximately 7%. Sequenced sample: PBMCs. The receptors derive from a man aged 25-45 years in good health and CMV-seropositive. Both conserved end residues are part of each CDR3. Each record gives: V gene, clone size, D gene, J gene, CDR3 protein, CDR3 DNA. A D gene is named only where the DNA matches it firmly. Clone sizes are given selectively: once, few, many, or a class where the clone is expanded.

V: TRBV5-6; size: NA; D: TRBD2; J: TRBJ2-1; CDR3: CASSPPSAGGNYNEQFF; DNA: TGTGCCAGCAGCCCCCCTTCGGCGGGGGGGAACTACAATGAGCAGTTCTTC
V: TRBV5-1; size: NA; D: NA; J: TRBJ1-1; CDR3: CASSLPGELEAFF; DNA: TGCGCCAGCAGCTTGCCAGGGGAACTTGAAGCTTTCTTT
V: TRBV18; size: NA; D: TRBD2; J: TRBJ2-7; CDR3: CASSPQRDSYEQYF; DNA: TGTGCCAGCTCACCACAGCGGGACTCCTACGAGCAGTACTTC
V: TRBV28; size: NA; D: NA; J: TRBJ2-7; CDR3: CASSRRHEQYF; DNA: TGTGCCAGCTCAAGGCGGCACGAGCAGTACTTC
V: TRBV23-1; size: NA; D: NA; J: TRBJ1-2; CDR3: CASSRMEGVCPGRPREGYTF; DNA: TGCGCCAGCAGCCGCATGGAGGGGGTATGTCCGGGCCGCCCTCGGGAAGGCTACACCTTC
V: TRBV6-5; size: NA; D: TRBD2; J: TRBJ2-3; CDR3: CASSYRAGATDTQYF; DNA: TGTGCCAGCAGTTATCGGGCGGGAGCCACAGATACGCAGTATTTT
V: TRBV28; size: NA; D: NA; J: TRBJ2-7; CDR3: CASRSAGYSYEQYF; DNA: TGTGCCAGCAGATCTGCCGGCTACTCCTACGAGCAGTACTTC
V: TRBV7-3; size: NA; D: NA; J: TRBJ2-3; CDR3: CASSLFAGSVGTQYF; DNA: TGTGCCAGCAGCTTATTTGCGGGAAGTGTTGGTACGCAGTATTTT
V: TRBV4-1; size: NA; D: TRBD1; J: TRBJ1-2; CDR3: CASSQDTSRDRGHGYTF; DNA: TGCGCCAGCAGCCAAGATACCTCCCGGGACAGGGGGCATGGCTACACCTTC
V: TRBV9; size: few; D: NA; J: TRBJ2-2; CDR3: CASSVEPAGELFF; DNA: TGTGCCAGCAGCGTAGAGCCGGCCGGGGAGCTGTTTTTT
V: TRBV6-5; size: NA; D: NA; J: TRBJ1-5; CDR3: CASRIRIYSNQPQHF; DNA: TGTGCCAGCAGGATCAGGATTTATAGCAATCAGCCCCAGCATTTT
V: TRBV6-4; size: NA; D: NA; J: TRBJ2-5; CDR3: CASWRQGQGETQYF; DNA: TGTGCCAGCTGGAGGCAGGGGCAGGGAGAGACCCAGTACTTC
V: TRBV9; size: NA; D: TRBD2; J: TRBJ2-7; CDR3: CASSPPSAGGLYEQYF; DNA: TGTGCCAGCAGCCCCCCAAGCGCGGGAGGGCTCTACGAGCAGTACTTC
V: TRBV7-2; size: NA; D: TRBD2; J: TRBJ2-1; CDR3: CASKQLAGAYNEQFF; DNA: TGTGCCAGCAAACAACTAGCGGGAGCCTACAATGAGCAGTTCTTC
V: TRBV11-2; size: few; D: NA; J: TRBJ1-6; CDR3: CASSLGGQPSLHF; DNA: TGTGCCAGCAGCTTAGGGGGGCAGCCATCGCTCCACTTT
V: TRBV11-2; size: NA; D: NA; J: TRBJ1-4; CDR3: CASSLDLGTRGEKLFF; DNA: TGTGCCAGCAGCTTAGACTTAGGGACCAGGGGTGAAAAACTGTTTTTT
V: TRBV30; size: NA; D: NA; J: TRBJ2-7; CDR3: CAWKDPGFSSYEQYF; DNA: TGTGCCTGGAAGGACCCGGGCTTTAGCTCCTACGAGCAGTACTTC
V: TRBV15; size: NA; D: TRBD1; J: TRBJ2-1; CDR3: CATSRPRQGWRYEQFF; DNA: TGTGCCACCAGCAGACCTCGACAGGGGTGGCGATATGAGCAGTTCTTC
V: TRBV28; size: once; D: NA; J: TRBJ2-7; CDR3: CASSLGSRPSVEQYF; DNA: TGTGCCAGCAGTTTAGGAAGCAGACCCTCTGTTGAGCAGTACTTC
V: TRBV4-2; size: NA; D: NA; J: TRBJ1-5; CDR3: CASSHAGVQPQHF; DNA: TGTGCCAGCAGCCATGCCGGGGTTCAGCCCCAGCATTTT
V: TRBV11-1; size: many; D: NA; J: TRBJ2-7; CDR3: CASSFGGYEQYF; DNA: TGTGCCAGCAGCTTTGGCGGCTACGAGCAGTACTTC
V: TRBV5-4; size: NA; D: NA; J: TRBJ1-5; CDR3: CASSLGPTMGPQHF; DNA: TGTGCCAGCAGCTTGGGACCCACTATGGGGCCCCAGCATTTT
V: TRBV5-6; size: NA; D: NA; J: TRBJ2-7; CDR3: CASSLVTAYEQYF; DNA: TGTGCCAGCAGCTTGGTGACAGCCTACGAGCAGTACTTC
V: TRBV4-1; size: NA; D: NA; J: TRBJ2-7; CDR3: CASSPSELRRSSYEQYF; DNA: TGCGCCAGCAGCCCGAGCGAACTCCGGAGGAGCTCCTACGAGCAGTACTTC
V: TRBV9; size: NA; D: NA; J: TRBJ2-1; CDR3: CASSERISYNEQFF; DNA: TGTGCCAGCAGCGAACGTATCTCCTACAATGAGCAGTTCTTC
V: TRBV5-1; size: NA; D: NA; J: TRBJ1-2; CDR3: CASSFSDNYGYTF; DNA: TGCGCCAGCAGCTTTTCTGATAACTATGGCTACACCTTC
V: TRBV6-5; size: NA; D: NA; J: TRBJ1-1; CDR3: CASRGSEGEAFF; DNA: TGTGCCAGCAGGGGCAGCGAAGGGGAAGCTTTCTTT
V: TRBV5-4; size: NA; D: TRBD1; J: TRBJ2-4; CDR3: CASSFTGGGLAKNIQYF; DNA: TGTGCCAGCAGCTTTACAGGGGGAGGCCTAGCCAAAAACATTCAGTACTTC
V: TRBV7-6; size: few; D: NA; J: TRBJ1-5; CDR3: CASSLGQNYQPQHF; DNA: TGTGCCAGCAGCTTAGGACAGAACTATCAGCCCCAGCATTTT
V: TRBV10-3; size: once; D: TRBD1; J: TRBJ2-5; CDR3: CAISEARDRGWETQYF; DNA: TGTGCCATCAGTGAGGCCCGGGACAGGGGTTGGGAGACCCAGTACTTC
V: TRBV7-9; size: many; D: NA; J: TRBJ1-1; CDR3: CASSFLKGEAFF; DNA: TGTGCCAGCAGCTTCTTAAAGGGTGAAGCTTTCTTT
V: TRBV5-5; size: NA; D: TRBD1; J: TRBJ2-2; CDR3: CASSKTGGDTGELFF; DNA: TGTGCCAGCAGCAAAACAGGGGGAGACACCGGGGAGCTGTTTTTT
V: TRBV6-1; size: NA; D: NA; J: TRBJ2-1; CDR3: CASSGAGSSYNEQFF; DNA: TGTGCCAGCAGTGGAGCCGGTAGCTCCTACAATGAGCAGTTCTTC
V: TRBV14; size: NA; D: NA; J: TRBJ2-1; CDR3: CASSHGRVRSEQFF; DNA: TGTGCCAGCAGCCACGGAAGGGTGCGTAGTGAGCAGTTCTTC
V: TRBV5-4; size: once; D: TRBD1; J: TRBJ1-1; CDR3: CASTGTGQNTEAFF; DNA: TGTGCCAGCACCGGGACAGGGCAGAACACTGAAGCTTTCTTT
V: TRBV28; size: NA; D: NA; J: TRBJ2-7; CDR3: CASNRPSWGYEQYF; DNA: TGTGCCAGTAATCGACCCTCTTGGGGCTACGAGCAGTACTTC
V: TRBV4-3; size: NA; D: NA; J: TRBJ1-6; CDR3: CASSQEDSDNSPLHF; DNA: TGCGCCAGCAGCCAAGAGGACAGCGATAATTCACCCCTCCACTTT
V: TRBV18; size: NA; D: NA; J: TRBJ1-5; CDR3: CASSPGLDQPQHF; DNA: TGTGCCAGCTCACCAGGGCTGGATCAGCCCCAGCATTTT
V: TRBV6-5; size: NA; D: NA; J: TRBJ2-7; CDR3: CASGTTIDQYF; DNA: TGTGCCAGCGGGACCACAATAGATCAGTACTTC
V: TRBV5-3; size: once; D: NA; J: TRBJ1-3; CDR3: CARSHPQSSGNTIYF; DNA: TGTGCCAGAAGTCACCCGCAAAGCTCTGGAAACACCATATATTTT
V: TRBV4-3; size: NA; D: TRBD1; J: TRBJ2-7; CDR3: CASSQDRQGAYEQYF; DNA: TGCGCCAGCAGCCAAGATCGACAGGGGGCCTACGAGCAGTACTTC
V: TRBV9; size: NA; D: NA; J: TRBJ1-1; CDR3: CASSPGGWGTEAFF; DNA: TGTGCCAGCAGCCCCGGGGGCTGGGGCACTGAAGCTTTCTTT
V: TRBV2; size: once; D: NA; J: TRBJ1-3; CDR3: CAFGTGSGNTIYF; DNA: TGTGCCTTTGGGACGGGCTCTGGAAACACCATATATTTT
V: TRBV7-7; size: once; D: TRBD2; J: TRBJ2-1; CDR3: CASSLATSGSRNEQFF; DNA: TGTGCTAGCAGCTTAGCCACTAGCGGGAGCCGCAATGAGCAGTTCTTC
V: TRBV9; size: NA; D: TRBD2; J: TRBJ2-3; CDR3: CASSATSGAVGTQYF; DNA: TGTGCCAGCAGCGCAACTAGCGGGGCGGTAGGTACGCAGTATTTT
V: TRBV28; size: NA; D: TRBD1; J: TRBJ2-5; CDR3: CASSSGGADQETQYF; DNA: TGTGCCAGCAGTTCAGGGGGCGCGGACCAAGAGACCCAGTACTTC
V: TRBV27; size: NA; D: NA; J: TRBJ2-3; CDR3: CASSFGSTDTQYF; DNA: TGTGCCAGCAGTTTCGGTAGCACAGATACGCAGTATTTT
V: TRBV7-2; size: NA; D: NA; J: TRBJ2-2; CDR3: CASSLESGAAGELFF; DNA: TGTGCCAGCAGCTTAGAGTCGGGGGCGGCCGGGGAGCTGTTTTTT
V: TRBV7-2; size: NA; D: NA; J: TRBJ2-3; CDR3: CASSLSDTQYF; DNA: TGTGCCAGCAGCTTATCAGATACGCAGTATTTT
V: TRBV5-1; size: NA; D: NA; J: TRBJ2-1; CDR3: CASSDRDKDPNEQFF; DNA: TGCGCCAGCAGCGACCGGGACAAAGACCCCAATGAGCAGTTCTTC
V: TRBV28; size: NA; D: NA; J: TRBJ2-7; CDR3: CASSLGQGGYEQYF; DNA: TGTGCCAGCAGTTTAGGGCAGGGGGGGTACGAGCAGTACTTC
V: TRBV29-1; size: NA; D: TRBD1; J: TRBJ1-2; CDR3: CSVAQGAEGYTF; DNA: TGCAGCGTCGCTCAGGGGGCGGAAGGCTACACCTTC
V: TRBV11-2; size: few; D: NA; J: TRBJ2-7; CDR3: CASSLEQVYEQYF; DNA: TGTGCCAGCAGCTTAGAGCAGGTCTACGAGCAGTACTTC